This TCR beta chain stems from a study of OX40 agonist ivuxolimab in advanced cancers. Study findings and constraints: Doses of 0.1 to 3.0 mg/kg were accompanied by clonal expansion of CD4+ and CD8+ blood T cells by week 6.

A note on this clone: What it binds is unknown.

Profiled with immunoSEQ multiplex PCR; TCRdb holds only in-frame clones, not every one. The sample records under 85,000 clones, approximately 86% being singletons. Individuals having autoimmune disease history or systemic immunosuppression were not enrolled. The CDR3 contains 14 residues. Germline V lookup: CDR1 SGHDT, CDR2 YYEEEE. V lost 5 bases to trimming and J lost 0 bases, with 11 bases between them. The receptor was derived from an adult with an advanced solid tumor such as melanoma, head and neck, liver or kidney cancer. This chain links TRBV5-6 with TRBJ1-1, with D maybe TRBD1 (5 bases). This specimen consisted of CD4+ or CD8+ T cells sorted from blood, obtained in a trial of the OX40 agonist ivuxolimab. CDR3 in amino acids: CASRHGGMNTEAFF. CDR3 nucleotide sequence: TGTGCCAGCAGGCACGGGGGGATGAACACTGAAGCTTTCTTT.